The rows below give T cell receptor beta chains drawn from one sample of a study of T cell clonotyping in hematopoietic cell transplantation. TCRdb's copy holds only in-frame clones and misses some; the assay was immunoSEQ multiplex PCR. The sample shows about 41,000 clones, about 85% of them seen only once. Source: peripheral blood mononuclear cells, taken before stem cell transplant. The origin of the receptors is a man between 60 and 75 years old with acute myeloid leukemia. Some clones in this sample may be carry-over from other donors' samples. CDR3s include the opening cysteine and the closing phenylalanine or tryptophan. A D gene is named only where the DNA matches it firmly. Rows give clone size only sometimes, using once, few, many, or a class for an expanded clone.

-	TRBJ2-7	TRBV6-1	-	CASSGGGTAYEQYF	TGTGCCAGCAGTGGGGGGGGGACAGCCTACGAGCAGTACTTC
-	TRBJ1-2	TRBV2	-	CASTQRGGYGYTF	TGTGCCAGCACTCAAAGGGGGGGGTATGGCTACACCTTC
-	TRBJ1-2	TRBV21-1	-	CASSAFIVWYSTAQANYGYTF	TGTGCCAGCAGCGCTTTTATAGTGTGGTACAGCACGGCACAAGCTAACTATGGCTACACCTTC
-	TRBJ2-3	TRBV28	-	CASSLSQAPLPGDTQYF	TGTGCCAGCAGTTTAAGCCAGGCTCCCCTCCCCGGAGATACGCAGTATTTT
-	TRBJ1-1	TRBV11-3	-	CASSLAPGGRAEAFF	TGTGCCAGCAGCTTAGCACCGGGAGGGAGGGCTGAAGCTTTCTTT
-	TRBJ2-5	TRBV6-5	-	CASSYAGTETQYF	TGTGCCAGCAGTTACGCCGGGACGGAGACCCAGTACTTC
-	TRBJ1-2	TRBV5-1	TRBD1	CASSWATGDPYGYTF	TGCGCCAGCAGCTGGGCGACAGGGGACCCCTATGGCTACACCTTC
few	TRBJ1-2	TRBV11-1	-	CASSKGRITYGYTF	TGTGCCAGCAGTAAGGGACGGATTACCTATGGCTACACCTTC
-	TRBJ1-5	TRBV27	-	CASSPAGFGNQPQHF	TGTGCCAGCAGTCCCGCAGGGTTTGGCAATCAGCCCCAGCATTTT
-	TRBJ1-5	TRBV30	-	CAWRSGVGGLSNQPQHF	TGTGCCTGGAGGTCCGGGGTGGGGGGCCTTAGCAATCAGCCCCAGCATTTT
-	TRBJ2-3	TRBV4-2	TRBD2	CASSLGSGETDTQYF	TGTGCCAGCAGCCTAGGCAGCGGGGAAACAGATACGCAGTATTTT
-	TRBJ2-2	TRBV5-1	-	CASRMRGGTDTGELFF	TGCGCCAGCAGGATGAGGGGGGGCACGGACACCGGGGAGCTGTTTTTT
-	TRBJ2-5	TRBV27	-	CASSLSTREETQYF	TGTGCCAGCAGTTTATCGACCAGGGAAGAGACCCAGTACTTC
-	TRBJ2-7	TRBV6-5	TRBD2	CASSSRLAGGYEQYF	TGTGCCAGCAGTTCCAGACTAGCGGGGGGTTACGAGCAGTACTTC
-	TRBJ1-1	TRBV6-6	TRBD1	CASSYPRGQGTEAFF	TGTGCCAGCAGTTACCCTAGGGGGCAGGGCACTGAAGCTTTCTTT
-	TRBJ2-5	TRBV18	TRBD2	CASSPASGGAQETQYF	TGTGCCAGCTCACCGGCTAGCGGGGGGGCCCAAGAGACCCAGTACTTC
-	TRBJ2-7	TRBV29-1	TRBD1	CSATPGTGDYEQYF	TGCAGCGCAACCCCCGGGACAGGGGACTACGAGCAGTACTTC
-	TRBJ1-6	TRBV5-6	-	CASSLAGLSTSPLHF	TGTGCCAGCAGCTTGGCTGGACTGTCTACTTCACCCCTCCACTTT
-	TRBJ1-1	TRBV28	-	CASSFRGVTKAFF	TGTGCCAGCAGTTTTAGAGGGGTTACGAAAGCTTTCTTT
-	TRBJ2-7	TRBV27	-	CASSSGTGRGEQYF	TGTGCCAGCAGTTCAGGGACGGGAAGGGGCGAGCAGTACTTC
-	TRBJ2-3	TRBV7-2	TRBD2	CASSGRLAGGGDTQYF	TGTGCCAGCAGCGGCCGACTAGCGGGGGGTGGCGATACGCAGTATTTT